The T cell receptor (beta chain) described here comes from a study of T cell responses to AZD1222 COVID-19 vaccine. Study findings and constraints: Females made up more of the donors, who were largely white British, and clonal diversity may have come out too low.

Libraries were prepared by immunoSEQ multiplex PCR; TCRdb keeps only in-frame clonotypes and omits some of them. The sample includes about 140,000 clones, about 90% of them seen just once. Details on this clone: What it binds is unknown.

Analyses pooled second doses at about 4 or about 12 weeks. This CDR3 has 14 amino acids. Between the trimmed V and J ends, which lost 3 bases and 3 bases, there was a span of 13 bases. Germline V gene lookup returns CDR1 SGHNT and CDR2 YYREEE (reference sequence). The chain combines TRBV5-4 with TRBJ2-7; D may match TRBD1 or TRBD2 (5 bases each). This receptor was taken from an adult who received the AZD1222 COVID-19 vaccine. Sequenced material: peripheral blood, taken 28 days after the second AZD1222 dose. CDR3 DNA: TGTGCCAGCAGCTCACGGGACCAGAACTACGAGCAGTACTTC. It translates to CASSSRDQNYEQYF. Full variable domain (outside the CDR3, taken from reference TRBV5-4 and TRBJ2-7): ETGVTQSPTHLIKTRGQQVTLRCSSQSGHNTVSWYQQALGQGPQFIFQYYREEENGRGNFPPRFSGLQFPNYSSELNVNALELDDSALYLCASSSRDQNYEQYFGPGTRLTVT.